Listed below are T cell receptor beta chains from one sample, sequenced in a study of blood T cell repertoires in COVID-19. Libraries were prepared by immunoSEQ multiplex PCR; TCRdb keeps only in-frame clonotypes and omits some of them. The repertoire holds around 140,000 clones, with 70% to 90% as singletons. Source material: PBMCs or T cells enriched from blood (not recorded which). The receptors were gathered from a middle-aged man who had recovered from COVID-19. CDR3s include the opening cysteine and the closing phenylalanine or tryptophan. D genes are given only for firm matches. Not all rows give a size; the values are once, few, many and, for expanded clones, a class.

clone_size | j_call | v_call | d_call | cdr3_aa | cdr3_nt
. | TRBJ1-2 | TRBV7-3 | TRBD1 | CASSPGTGSYGYTF | TGTGCCAGCAGCCCAGGGACAGGATCCTATGGCTACACCTTC
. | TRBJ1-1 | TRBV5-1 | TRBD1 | CASSLDRDRGLTNTEAFF | TGCGCCAGCAGCTTGGACCGGGACAGGGGGCTGACTAACACTGAAGCTTTCTTT
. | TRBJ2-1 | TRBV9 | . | CASSPVGSQGNEQFF | TGTGCCAGCAGCCCGGTGGGCTCACAGGGCAATGAGCAGTTCTTC
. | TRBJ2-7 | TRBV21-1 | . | CASSKGIQREGAYEQYF | TGTGCCAGCAGCAAAGGAATTCAGCGGGAGGGAGCCTACGAGCAGTACTTC
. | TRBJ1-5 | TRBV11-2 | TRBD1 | CASSSTGTGILEPQHF | TGTGCCAGCAGTTCCACCGGGACAGGGATTCTGGAGCCCCAGCATTTT
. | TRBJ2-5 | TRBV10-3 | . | CAISEITGYAQETQYF | TGTGCCATCAGTGAGATAACAGGCTACGCTCAAGAGACCCAGTACTTC
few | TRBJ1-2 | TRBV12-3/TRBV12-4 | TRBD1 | CASSFYRGNYTF | TGTGCCAGCAGTTTTTACAGGGGGAACTACACCTTC
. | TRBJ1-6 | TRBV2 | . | CASSKQGGDSPLHF | TGTGCCAGCAGTAAACAGGGTGGGGATTCACCCCTCCACTTT
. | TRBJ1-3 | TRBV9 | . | CASSVDSLSGNTIYF | TGTGCCAGCAGCGTGGACAGTCTCTCTGGAAACACCATATATTTT
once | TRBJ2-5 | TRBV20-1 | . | CSASGRGSNSFGQETQYF | TGCAGTGCTAGTGGGCGAGGGAGTAATAGTTTCGGCCAAGAGACCCAGTACTTC
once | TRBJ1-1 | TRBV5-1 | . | CASSPSGESEAFF | TGCGCCAGCAGTCCTTCGGGGGAGTCGGAAGCTTTCTTT
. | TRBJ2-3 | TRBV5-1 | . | CASRKTTATDTQYF | TGCGCCAGCAGGAAGACTACGGCCACAGATACGCAGTATTTT
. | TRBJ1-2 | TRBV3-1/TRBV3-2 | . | CASSQVSQGSGYTF | TGTGCCAGCAGCCAAGTTTCCCAGGGGTCTGGCTACACCTTC
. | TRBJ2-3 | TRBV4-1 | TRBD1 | CASSLRDRGLDTQYF | TGCGCCAGCAGCCTCCGGGACAGGGGGCTGGATACGCAGTATTTT
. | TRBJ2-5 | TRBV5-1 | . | CASSLDGGTVKETQYF | TGCGCCAGCAGCTTGGATGGGGGGACGGTAAAAGAGACCCAGTACTTC
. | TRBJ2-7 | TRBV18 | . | CASSPPVILERSEQYF | TGTGCCAGCTCACCACCGGTTATTTTGGAGCGTTCAGAGCAGTACTTC
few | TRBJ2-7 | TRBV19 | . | CASSVQAQSSYEQYF | TGTGCCAGTAGTGTACAGGCCCAAAGCTCCTACGAGCAGTACTTC